Each of the 8 T cell receptor beta chains below was sequenced from the same sample in a study of blood T cell repertoires in COVID-19. Clones were sequenced by immunoSEQ multiplex PCR, and TCRdb holds only the in-frame ones, with some missing. The data show roughly 200,000 clones, with roughly 89% seen just once and approximately 2.3% held by the top ten. Sequenced input: PBMCs or T cells enriched from blood (not recorded which). The receptors stem from a woman aged 40 to 55 with acute COVID-19.

The CDR3: CASSIPSGRADYNEQFF. In DNA form, the CDR3 reads TGTGCCAGTAGTATTCCTAGCGGGAGGGCCGACTACAATGAGCAGTTCTTC. This chain joins TRBV19 and TRBJ2-1; TRBD2 matches at 12 bases. Germline CDR1 reads LNHDA; CDR2 reads SQIVND (reference sequence). V gave up 3 bases and J gave up 3 bases; unmatched junction bases: 6. The CDR3 is 17 residues long. Full variable domain (rest looked up from reference TRBV19 and TRBJ2-1): DGGITQSPKYLFRKEGQNVTLSCEQNLNHDAMYWYRQDPGQGLRLIYYSQIVNDFQKGDIAEGYSVSREKKESFPLTVTSAQKNPTAFYLCASSIPSGRADYNEQFFGPGTRLTVL.

This clone was picked up one time. The chain links TRBV7-2 to TRBJ1-1, with 9 bases aligning to TRBD1. This CDR3 contains 16 residues. Trimming took 5 bases from V and 4 from J; bases not matched to a gene: 11. Germline-derived CDR1 and CDR2 are SGHTA and FQGNSA. CDR3 coding DNA: TGTGCCAGCAGCCCAAAGGACAGGGGCCGGGGCACTGAAGCTTTCTTT. Amino acid sequence: CASSPKDRGRGTEAFF. Full variable domain (rest looked up from reference TRBV7-2 and TRBJ1-1): GAGVSQSPSNKVTEKGKDVELRCDPISGHTALYWYRQSLGQGLEFLIYFQGNSAPDKSGLPSDRFSAERTGGSVSTLTIQRTQQEDSAVYLCASSPKDRGRGTEAFFGQGTRLTVV.

The CDR3 loop is CSASRDRPNQPQHF. The CDR3 region has the DNA TGCAGTGCTAGTAGGGACAGACCCAATCAGCCCCAGCATTTT. V and J are TRBV20-1 and TRBJ1-5; 7 bases align to TRBD1. CDR3 size: 14 residues. Germline V gives CDR1 DFQATT, CDR2 SNEGSKA (reference sequence). Losses at the gene ends were 3 bases for V and 3 bases for J; bases not matched to a gene: 5.

The chain has TRBV5-1 and TRBJ2-3; 7 bases agree with TRBD2. V lost 0 bases and J lost 5; bases outside the gene matches: 9. This CDR3 contains 16 residues. Germline-derived CDR1 and CDR2 are SGHRS and YFSETQ. CDR3 residues: CASSLAGRGDVDTQYF. CDR3 coding DNA: TGCGCCAGCAGCTTGGCAGGCCGGGGGGATGTAGATACGCAGTATTTT.

CDR3 residues: CASSSLLAHSTDTQYF. CDR3 DNA: TGTGCCAGCAGTAGCCTTTTAGCGCATAGCACAGATACGCAGTATTTT. The genes are TRBV27 and TRBJ2-3; weak D call: TRBD2 (5 bases). CDR1 is MNHEY and CDR2 is SMNVEV in the germline V gene (reference sequence). Trimming cost V 5 bases and J 0 bases, with 15 bases left between them. CDR3 length equals 16 residues.

This clone was counted between two and nine times. This chain links TRBV6-1 with TRBJ2-3; a possible D gene is TRBD2 (5 bases). The V gene lost 3 bases and the J gene lost 0 bases, with 10 bases spanning the gap. Germline CDR1 reads MNHNS; CDR2 reads SASEGT. This CDR3 has 15 residues. CDR3 loop: CASSEWRTSTDTQYF. CDR3 coding DNA: TGTGCCAGCAGTGAGTGGCGGACTAGCACAGATACGCAGTATTTT.

CDR3 in amino acids: CASSPTQGYGYTF. As DNA, the CDR3 is TGTGCCAGCTCACCAACACAGGGATATGGCTACACCTTC. This chain connects TRBV18 to TRBJ1-2; a possible D gene is TRBD1 (6 bases). CDR1 is KGHSH and CDR2 is LQKENI in the germline V gene. The CDR3 runs 13 residues. V lost 2 bases, J lost 5 bases, and 9 bases lay in between. Combining the CDR3 with reference TRBV18 and TRBJ1-2 gives the whole variable domain NAGVMQNPRHLVRRRGQEARLRCSPMKGHSHVYWYRQLPEEGLKFMVYLQKENIIDESGMPKERFSAEFPKEGPSILRIQQVVRGDSAAYFCASSPTQGYGYTFGSGTRLTVV.

J is TRBJ2-1 and V is TRBV7-3; TRBD2 matches at 11 bases. CDR1 and CDR2 from the germline V gene are SGHTA and FQGTGA. The CDR3 has 18 amino acids. V lost 5 bases to trimming and J lost 3 bases; unmatched junction nucleotides: 12. CDR3 DNA: TGTGCCAGCAGCCCTAATAGCGGGGGGGACAAACTCTACAATGAGCAGTTCTTC. Translating it yields CASSPNSGGDKLYNEQFF.